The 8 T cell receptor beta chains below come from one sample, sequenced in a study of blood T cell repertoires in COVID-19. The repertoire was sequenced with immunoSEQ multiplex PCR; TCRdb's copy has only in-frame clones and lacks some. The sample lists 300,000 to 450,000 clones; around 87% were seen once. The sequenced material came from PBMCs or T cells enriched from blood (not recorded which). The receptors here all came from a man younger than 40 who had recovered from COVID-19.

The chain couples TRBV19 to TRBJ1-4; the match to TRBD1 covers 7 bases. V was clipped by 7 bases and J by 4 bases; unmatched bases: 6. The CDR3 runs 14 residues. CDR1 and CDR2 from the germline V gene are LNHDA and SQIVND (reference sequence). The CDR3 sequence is CASTRDSRNEKLFF. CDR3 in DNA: TGTGCCAGTACCAGGGACAGCCGTAATGAAAAACTGTTTTTT.

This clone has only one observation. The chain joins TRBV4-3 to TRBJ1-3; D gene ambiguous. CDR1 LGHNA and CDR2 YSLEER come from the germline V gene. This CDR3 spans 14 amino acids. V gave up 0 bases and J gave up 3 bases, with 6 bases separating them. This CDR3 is CASSQDRVGNTIYF. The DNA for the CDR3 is TGCGCCAGCAGCCAAGATCGTGTTGGAAACACCATATATTTT.

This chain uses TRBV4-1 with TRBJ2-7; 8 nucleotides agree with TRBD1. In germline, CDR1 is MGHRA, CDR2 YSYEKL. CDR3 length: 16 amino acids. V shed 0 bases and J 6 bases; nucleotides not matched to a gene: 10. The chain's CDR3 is CASSQETGGIRIEQYF. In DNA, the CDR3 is TGCGCCAGCAGCCAAGAAACAGGGGGAATTCGAATCGAGCAGTACTTC.

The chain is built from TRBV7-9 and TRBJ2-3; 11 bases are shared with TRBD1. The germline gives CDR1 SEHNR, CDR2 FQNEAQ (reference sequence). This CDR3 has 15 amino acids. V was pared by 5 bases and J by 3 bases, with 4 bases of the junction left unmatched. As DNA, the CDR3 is TGTGCCAGCAGCAGGACAGGGGGCTATACAGATACGCAGTATTTT. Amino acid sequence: CASSRTGGYTDTQYF.

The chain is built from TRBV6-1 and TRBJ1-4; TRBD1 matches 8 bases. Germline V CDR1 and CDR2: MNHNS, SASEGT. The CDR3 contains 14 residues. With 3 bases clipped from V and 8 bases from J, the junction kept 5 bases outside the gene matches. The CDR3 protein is CASSDQGASEKLFF. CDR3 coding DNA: TGTGCCAGCAGTGACCAGGGGGCCAGCGAAAAACTGTTTTTT.

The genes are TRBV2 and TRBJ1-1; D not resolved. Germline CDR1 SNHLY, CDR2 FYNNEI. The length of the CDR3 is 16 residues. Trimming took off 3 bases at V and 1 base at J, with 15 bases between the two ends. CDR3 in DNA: TGTGCCAGCAGTGATTCCCAGGCCCGGAAGAACACTGAAGCTTTCTTT. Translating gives CASSDSQARKNTEAFF.

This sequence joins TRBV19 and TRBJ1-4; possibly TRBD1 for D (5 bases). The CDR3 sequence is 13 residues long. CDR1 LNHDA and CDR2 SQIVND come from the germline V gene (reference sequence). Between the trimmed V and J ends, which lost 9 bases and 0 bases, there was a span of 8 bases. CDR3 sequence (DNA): TGTGCCAGCGCGGGGGCAACTAATGAAAAACTGTTTTTT. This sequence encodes CASAGATNEKLFF.

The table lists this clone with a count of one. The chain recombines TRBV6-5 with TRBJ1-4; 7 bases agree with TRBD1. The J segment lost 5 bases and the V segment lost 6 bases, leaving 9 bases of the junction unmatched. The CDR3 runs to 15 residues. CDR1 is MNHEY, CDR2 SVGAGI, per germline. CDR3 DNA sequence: TGTGCCAGCAGCTGGGAAGCGACAGGGAATGAAAAACTGTTTTTT. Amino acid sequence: CASSWEATGNEKLFF.